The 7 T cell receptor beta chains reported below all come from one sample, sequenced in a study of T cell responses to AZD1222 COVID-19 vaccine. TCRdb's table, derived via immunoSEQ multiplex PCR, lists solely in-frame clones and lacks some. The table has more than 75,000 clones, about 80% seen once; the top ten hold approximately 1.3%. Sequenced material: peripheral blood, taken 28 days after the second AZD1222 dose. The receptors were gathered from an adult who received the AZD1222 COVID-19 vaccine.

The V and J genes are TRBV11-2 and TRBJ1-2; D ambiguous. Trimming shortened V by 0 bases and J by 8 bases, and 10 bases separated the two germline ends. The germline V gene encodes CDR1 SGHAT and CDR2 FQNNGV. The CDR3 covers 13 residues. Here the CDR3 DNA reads TGTGCCAGCAGCTTAGATCCTAGTGGAGGCTACACCTTC. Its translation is CASSLDPSGGYTF.

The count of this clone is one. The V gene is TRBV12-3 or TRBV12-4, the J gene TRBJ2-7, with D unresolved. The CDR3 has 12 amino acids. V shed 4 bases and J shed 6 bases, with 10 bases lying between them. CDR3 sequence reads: CASSSTSFEQYF. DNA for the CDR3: TGTGCCAGCAGTTCGACCTCTTTCGAGCAGTACTTC.

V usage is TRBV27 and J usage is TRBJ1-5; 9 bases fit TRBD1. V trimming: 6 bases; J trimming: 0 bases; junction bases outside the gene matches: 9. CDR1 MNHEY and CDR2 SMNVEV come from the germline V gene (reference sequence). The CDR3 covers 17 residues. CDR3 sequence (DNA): TGTGCCAGCAGAGCCGGGACAGGGAGAGGTAGCAATCAGCCCCAGCATTTT. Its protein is CASRAGTGRGSNQPQHF.

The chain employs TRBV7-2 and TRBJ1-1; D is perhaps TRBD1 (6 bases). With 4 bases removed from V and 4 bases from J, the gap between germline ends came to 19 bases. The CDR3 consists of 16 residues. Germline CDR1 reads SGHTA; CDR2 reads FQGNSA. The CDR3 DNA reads TGTGCCAGCAGCTCCGCTGGGGAGGGCAGGGGCACTGAAGCTTTCTTT. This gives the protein CASSSAGEGRGTEAFF.

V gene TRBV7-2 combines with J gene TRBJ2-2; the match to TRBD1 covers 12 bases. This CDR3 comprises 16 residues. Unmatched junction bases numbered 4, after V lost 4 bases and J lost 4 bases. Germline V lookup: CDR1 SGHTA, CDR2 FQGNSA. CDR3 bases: TGTGCCAGCAGCTCACCGGGACAGGGGGCCACCGGGGAGCTGTTTTTT. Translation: CASSSPGQGATGELFF.

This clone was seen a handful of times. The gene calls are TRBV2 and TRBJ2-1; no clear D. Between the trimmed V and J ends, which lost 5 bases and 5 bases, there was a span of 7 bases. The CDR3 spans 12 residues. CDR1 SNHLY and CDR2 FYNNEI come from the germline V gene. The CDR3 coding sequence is TGTGCCAGCAGTACATTCAACAATGAGCAGTTCTTC. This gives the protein CASSTFNNEQFF.

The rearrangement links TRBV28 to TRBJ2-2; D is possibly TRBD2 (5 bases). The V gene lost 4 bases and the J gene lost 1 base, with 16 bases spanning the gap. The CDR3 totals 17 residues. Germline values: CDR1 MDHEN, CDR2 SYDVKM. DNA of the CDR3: TGTGCCAGCAGTTCCCCTTGGGCGGGCGGGAACACCGGGGAGCTGTTTTTT. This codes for CASSSPWAGGNTGELFF. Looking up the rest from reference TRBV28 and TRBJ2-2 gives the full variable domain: DVKVTQSSRYLVKRTGEKVFLECVQDMDHENMFWYRQDPGLGLRLIYFSYDVKMKEKGDIPEGYSVSREKKERFSLILESASTNQTSMYLCASSSPWAGGNTGELFFGEGSRLTVL.